Reported below is one T cell receptor (beta chain). What it binds is unknown. Different DNA sequences within this sample yield the same CDR3. The data were produced by immunoSEQ multiplex PCR, yet TCRdb's version contains in-frame clones alone and is incomplete. The sample lists about 42,000 clones, roughly 91% occurring once. Treatment was busulfan-fludarabine conditioning, a marrow graft, and cyclophosphamide on days +3 and +4. The data were taken from a study of T cells after posttransplantation cyclophosphamide. The study's findings and limits: TRB overlap between skin or GI tissue T cells and blood was limited.

V was trimmed by 0 bases and J by 9 bases, leaving 16 bases between them. Germline CDR1 and CDR2: SGHRS and YFSETQ. The CDR3 totals 16 residues. The V and J genes are TRBV5-1 and TRBJ1-6; D is possibly TRBD1 (6 bases). The sample here was PBMCs, taken around 63 days after allogeneic stem cell transplant with posttransplant cyclophosphamide. This clonotype originated in a male patient aged 55 to 69 who received an allogeneic stem cell transplant from a related donor and was CMV-positive. Some of the T cells may derive from the graft donor. CDR3 residues: CASSLEGTRGGSPLHF. As DNA, the CDR3 is TGCGCCAGCAGCTTGGAGGGGACGAGGGGGGGTTCACCCCTCCACTTT.